This TCR beta chain was obtained from a study of graft-versus-host responses after intestinal transplantation. To note about this clone: Its target is unknown.

This table comes from immunoSEQ multiplex PCR, and its TCRdb copy is limited to in-frame clones, with some not included. This table has roughly 80,000 clones, roughly 87% appearing once. The receptor's source is a human donor who was the organ donor for an intestinal transplant. The sequencing used unstimulated CD8+ T cells sorted from spleen or lymph node cells, collected before transplant.

For the CDR3, the DNA is TGCGCCAGCAGTCAATCGAGGCCCCATTATGGGGAGCCCCAGCATTTT. Translated, it gives CASSQSRPHYGEPQHF. The gene calls are TRBV23-1 and TRBJ1-5; no clear D. TRBV23-1 falls under the ORF class, with uncertain function. There are 16 residues in the CDR3. V was clipped by 0 bases and J by 8 bases, with 17 bases between them.